The rows below give T cell receptor beta chains drawn from one sample of a study of post-analysis software for immune sequencing data. Each CDR3 protein gets one entry after TCRdb re-called the PCR reads with MiXCR. The sample has fewer than 850,000 distinct CDR3 sequences; 30% are singletons. The material sequenced was blood. The receptors stem from a girl under 18 with multiple sclerosis. CDR3s include the opening cysteine and the closing phenylalanine or tryptophan. D genes are given only for firm matches. Clone size appears in some rows only: once, few, many, or a class for an expanded clone.

TRBJ2-3,TRBV9,.,.,TGTGCCAGCAGCGTAGGGCCCCCAGATACGCAGTATTTT,CASSVGPPDTQYF
TRBJ1-2,TRBV20-1,.,.,TGCAGTGCCCAGCCACTAGACAGGTCTCGCTACACCTTC,CSAQPLDRSRYTF
TRBJ2-5,TRBV28,few,TRBD2,TGTGCCAGCAGTTTAGCGCCCGCGTCTAGCGGGAGGGGAAACCAAGAGACCCAGTACTTC,CASSLAPASSGRGNQETQYF
TRBJ2-7,TRBV7-2,few,.,TGTGCCAGCAGCTCTTTTTCTCGCTACGAGCAGTACTTC,CASSSFSRYEQYF
TRBJ2-7,TRBV5-1,.,.,TGCGCCAGCAGCTTGGGTGAGGCCTGGGACGAGCAGTACTTC,CASSLGEAWDEQYF
TRBJ2-2,TRBV6-5,.,TRBD1,TGTGCCAGCAGGCGCGACAGGGGTCCCGGGGAGCTGTTTTTT,CASRRDRGPGELFF
TRBJ2-7,TRBV6-5,.,TRBD1,TGTGCCAGCAGTTACTCGGGACAGCGGACATCCCAGTACTTC,CASSYSGQRTSQYF
TRBJ2-1,TRBV6-2/TRBV6-3,.,.,TGTGCCAGCAGCAAACTACAGGGCTTGGCGGGAGTCTGGAATGAGCAGTTCTTC,CASSKLQGLAGVWNEQFF
TRBJ2-5,TRBV6-5,.,.,TGTGCCAGCATCCCTCCAGGGTCCTACCGGCAGTACTTC,CASIPPGSYRQYF
TRBJ1-2,TRBV7-2,.,TRBD1,TGTGCCAGCAGCTTAGCCTTTCGACAGGGAGAGAGGGGCTACACCTTC,CASSLAFRQGERGYTF
TRBJ2-1,TRBV7-9,many,.,TGTGCCAGCAGCTTGGGGGACGCCTACAATGAGCAGTTCTTC,CASSLGDAYNEQFF
TRBJ2-3,TRBV5-1,.,.,TGCGCCAGCAGCATAGAAGGAGGTAAAGATACGCAGTATTTT,CASSIEGGKDTQYF
TRBJ2-2,TRBV2,.,TRBD1,TGTGCCAGCACCCAAGGGACAGGGGCTACCGGGGAGCTGTTTTTT,CASTQGTGATGELFF
TRBJ1-1,TRBV29-1,.,.,TGCAGCGGGCGGGGGCCTATGAACACTGAAGCTTTCTTT,CSGRGPMNTEAFF
TRBJ2-3,TRBV29-1,few,.,TGCAGCGTTGAAGGAGGCTCGGGGGCAAGGACAGATACGCAGTATTTT,CSVEGGSGARTDTQYF
TRBJ2-7,TRBV29-1,few,.,TGCAGCGTCGGGACTCCTTACGAGCAGTACTTC,CSVGTPYEQYF
TRBJ2-7,TRBV21-1,few,.,TGTGCCAGCAGGCTCATATGGGGGAGGGCCAGGGTCGAGCAGTACTTC,CASRLIWGRARVEQYF
TRBJ1-2,TRBV29-1,.,TRBD1,TGCAGCGGTACAGGGGACGGGAGGGGAAACTATGGCTACACCTTC,CSGTGDGRGNYGYTF
TRBJ2-5,TRBV7-9,.,.,TGTGCCAGCAGCGGGGTAGCGGAGCCCGGGGAGACCCAGTACTTC,CASSGVAEPGETQYF
TRBJ2-5,TRBV4-1,.,TRBD2,TGCGCCAGCAGCCAAGATAGCGGGGGGGATCATGAGCAGTACTTC,CASSQDSGGDHEQYF
TRBJ1-2,TRBV5-1,.,.,TGCGCCAGCAGCTTTACAGGGAACGGCTACACCTTC,CASSFTGNGYTF
TRBJ2-5,TRBV24-1,few,.,TGTGCCACCAGTGTTGGCTGGGAGACCCAGTACTTC,CATSVGWETQYF
TRBJ1-1,TRBV20-1,few,TRBD1,TGCAGTGTTTCACAGGGGGTTCCGAGCACTGAAGCTTTCTTT,CSVSQGVPSTEAFF
TRBJ1-5,TRBV28,.,TRBD1,TGTGCCAGTGAACCCGACAGGGATGGGGATCAGCCCCAGCATTTT,CASEPDRDGDQPQHF
TRBJ1-5,TRBV4-1,.,.,TGCGCCAGCAGCCAAGATCCAGGGAGGCGCAATCAGCCCCAGCATTTT,CASSQDPGRRNQPQHF
TRBJ2-4,TRBV16,.,.,TGTGCCAGCAGCCCCCGAACGGGCAGGGGTCTTCTCGCCAAAAACATTCAGTACTTC,CASSPRTGRGLLAKNIQYF
TRBJ1-5,TRBV7-2,few,.,TGTGCCAGCAGTCCCGGCCTGAAGGGTCAGCCCCAGCATTTT,CASSPGLKGQPQHF
TRBJ1-1,TRBV20-1,.,.,TGCAGTGCTAGAGAGGGCGGGGTAGAAGCTTTCTTT,CSAREGGVEAFF
TRBJ2-1,TRBV7-2,few,TRBD2,TGTGCCAGCAGCTTAGGGTTACTAGCGGAGCAGTTCTTC,CASSLGLLAEQFF
TRBJ2-2,TRBV10-1,.,.,TGCGCCAGCAGTGCTCAACAAGCCGGGGAGCTGTTTTTT,CASSAQQAGELFF
TRBJ1-2,TRBV6-6,.,.,TGTGCCAGTTACGTCCCAAACGGCTACACCTTC,CASYVPNGYTF
TRBJ1-4,TRBV6-6,.,.,TGTGCCAGCAGTTACGACGCCGGACCCACTCGAGAAAAACTGTTTTTT,CASSYDAGPTREKLFF
TRBJ2-1,TRBV6-2/TRBV6-3,.,.,TGTGCCAGCAGTTACGCGGATGAGCAGTTCTTC,CASSYADEQFF
TRBJ1-1,TRBV24-1,.,.,TGTGCCACCAGTGATCGCCCAGGGAGGAGTGGGAACACTGAAGCTTTCTTT,CATSDRPGRSGNTEAFF
TRBJ1-6,TRBV6-6,few,.,TGTGCCAGCAGTGACGGCCAGGACTGGGGTTCACCCCTCCACTTT,CASSDGQDWGSPLHF
TRBJ2-5,TRBV7-3,.,.,TGTGCCAGCAGCGGCAAAGGGGTCATTGGAGAGACCCAGTACTTC,CASSGKGVIGETQYF
TRBJ2-1,TRBV20-1,few,TRBD2,TGCAGTGCTAGTCCGGCTAGCGGGAGCTACAATGAGCAGTTCTTC,CSASPASGSYNEQFF
TRBJ2-4,TRBV6-2/TRBV6-3,.,TRBD2,TGTGCCACCACCTTGGGGACTACTGCGGGGACCAAAAACATTCAGTACTTC,CATTLGTTAGTKNIQYF
TRBJ1-1,TRBV5-1,.,.,TGCGCCAGCAGCTTGGTCCGGGACGCCCTGGGGGACACTGAAGCTTTCTTT,CASSLVRDALGDTEAFF
TRBJ2-5,TRBV5-1,.,TRBD2,TGCGCCAGCAGCTTCGGGGGGGGCTGGGGTGACCAAGAGACCCAGTACTTC,CASSFGGGWGDQETQYF
TRBJ2-3,TRBV13,.,.,TGTGCCAGCAGCCCTAGGACCCGCCGCGATACGCAGTATTTT,CASSPRTRRDTQYF
TRBJ2-7,TRBV5-1,.,TRBD1,TGCGCCAGCAGCAAGGTTCAGGGGGAAACCGGGGAGCTGTACTTC,CASSKVQGETGELYF
TRBJ2-5,TRBV18,few,TRBD1,TGTGCCAGCTCACCACAGGGACAGGGGACCCAGTACTTC,CASSPQGQGTQYF
TRBJ1-5,TRBV15,.,.,TGTGCCACCAGCTCAGGGGTGTATAGCAATCAGCCCCAGCATTTT,CATSSGVYSNQPQHF
TRBJ1-1,TRBV5-1,.,.,TGCGCCAGCAGCTTGGCCTCGACTCTGAACACTGAAGCTTTCTTT,CASSLASTLNTEAFF
TRBJ2-3,TRBV2,.,.,TGTGCCAGCAGTGAACGTTGGGAGGCAGATACGCAGTATTTT,CASSERWEADTQYF
TRBJ1-1,TRBV6-1,.,.,TGTGCCAGCAGTGAATTGGGGCTAGGTGAAGCTTTCTTT,CASSELGLGEAFF
TRBJ2-7,TRBV20-1,.,TRBD1,TGCAGTGCTGAGGGACAGGCGCTCTCCTACGAGCAGTACTTC,CSAEGQALSYEQYF
TRBJ2-3,TRBV7-2,.,TRBD2,TGTGCCAGCAGCTTGGGGAGCGGGAGTCGGCCCGATACGCAGTATTTT,CASSLGSGSRPDTQYF
TRBJ2-7,TRBV5-8,.,.,TGTGCCAGTCCAGTCAGAGCGGCGAGCTCCTACGAGCAGTACTTC,CASPVRAASSYEQYF
TRBJ2-3,TRBV7-9,.,TRBD1,TGTGCCGGCAGCAGGATACGCCAACAGGGGTCAGATACGCAGTATTTT,CAGSRIRQQGSDTQYF
TRBJ1-5,TRBV29-1,few,.,TGCAGCGTTGCCGACAGTGAGAATCAGCCCCAGCATTTT,CSVADSENQPQHF
TRBJ1-1,TRBV20-1,.,TRBD1,TGCAGTGCTAGAGAACAGGGGAAAGCTTTCTTT,CSAREQGKAFF
TRBJ2-1,TRBV5-6,few,TRBD1,TGTGCCAGCAGCCGCCACGCCGGGACAGGGGTTTACAATGAGCAGTTCTTC,CASSRHAGTGVYNEQFF
TRBJ2-1,TRBV7-9,few,TRBD2,TGTGCCAGCAGCGAGCGGGGGGAGCAGTTCTTC,CASSERGEQFF
TRBJ2-7,TRBV15,few,.,TGTGCCACCAGCAGAATCCGGGACTCGACCTACGAGCAGTACTTC,CATSRIRDSTYEQYF
TRBJ2-7,TRBV7-2,many,TRBD2,TGTGCCAGCAGCTGGACTAGCGGCTCCTACGAGCAGTACTTC,CASSWTSGSYEQYF